This T cell receptor beta chain was sequenced for a study of neurological immune-mediated disorders. Turning to the study itself: The disease course was relapsing-remitting in some 30 and secondary progressive in 3 of the 34 multiple sclerosis patients. General study results and limits: HTLV-1-associated myelopathy showed the most TCR clonal expansion; multiple sclerosis the least, below healthy controls.

The unsorted libraries were made from 2 million PBMCs kept at -80 C. Germline CDR1 SGHRS, CDR2 YFSETQ. V was shortened by 0 bases and J by 1 base, with 10 bases between the two germline ends. This CDR3 has 15 amino acids. This clonotype has ten or more counts. Its target is unknown. Each TCR transcript was tagged with a 10-nucleotide random UMI during 5'RACE. TCRdb itself ran the 5' RACE reads through MiXCR, one entry per CDR3 protein. This sample has 50,000 or so distinct CDR3 sequences; about 3.5% occur once, and the top ten carry about 5.5%. This TCR derives from a man aged 35 to 55 with multiple sclerosis. The chain couples TRBV5-1 to TRBJ1-1; no firm D call. Sequenced input: PBMCs. The DNA for the CDR3 is TGCGCCAGCAGCTTGGGGGCCCTTGGGAACACTGAAGCTTTCTTT. Amino acids: CASSLGALGNTEAFF.